This paragraph reports one TCR beta chain. Its cognate antigen is unknown. This record belongs to a study of cytomegalovirus exposure and HLA in healthy donors. Study-wide findings and caveats: Diagnosis of cytomegalovirus status made by the classifier reportedly showed high specificity and sensitivity. The tendency of first-cohort TCR clusters to co-occur in the roughly 130 validation repertoires emerged from a later analysis. The study labeled 150 or so TCR beta chains cytomegalovirus-associated.

Generated by immunoSEQ multiplex PCR, the TCRdb table keeps only in-frame clones and is missing some. Of around 150,000 clones in the sample, about 95% were seen once. The CDR3 extends over 13 amino acids. Germline-derived CDR1 and CDR2 are SQVTM and ANQGSEA. V lost 6 bases and J lost 6; bases outside the gene matches: 3. The rearrangement uses TRBV29-1 and TRBJ2-2; 11 bases align to TRBD2. This receptor was identified in a woman between 18 and 29 years old in good health and CMV-seronegative. The sequenced sample consisted of PBMCs. The CDR3 bases are TGCAGCGTGGGACTAGCGGCTCCCGGGGAGCTGTTTTTT. It translates to CSVGLAAPGELFF.